This T cell receptor beta chain was recovered during a study of OX40 agonist ivuxolimab in advanced cancers. Points from the study as a whole: In the 0.1 to 3.0 mg/kg range, CD4+ and CD8+ blood T cells had expanded clonally by week 6. Some of the lowest clonal expansion was seen in partial responders at 0.1-3.0 mg/kg. Average numbers of expanded clones were greater in CD8+ T cells than in CD4+.

Assay used: immunoSEQ multiplex PCR; TCRdb lists only in-frame clones, some missing. This repertoire shows 55,000 to 65,000 clones, about 86% found once; its top ten account for under 0.7%. Autoimmune disease history or systemic immunosuppression led to patient exclusion. Regarding this clone: Its antigen is not identified. This specimen includes other DNA sequences encoding the same CDR3.

This receptor was taken from an adult with an advanced solid tumor such as melanoma, head and neck, liver or kidney cancer. This specimen consisted of CD4+ or CD8+ T cells sorted from blood, obtained in a trial of the OX40 agonist ivuxolimab.

CDR3 sequence: CAISDRLEEKLFF. CDR3 in DNA: TGTGCCATCAGTGACAGGTTAGAGGAAAAACTGTTTTTT. The chain uses TRBV10-3 and TRBJ1-4; no clear D gene. Germline values: CDR1 ENHRY, CDR2 SYGVKD. Between the trimmed V and J ends, which lost 3 bases and 8 bases, there was a span of 10 bases. CDR3 length: 13 residues.